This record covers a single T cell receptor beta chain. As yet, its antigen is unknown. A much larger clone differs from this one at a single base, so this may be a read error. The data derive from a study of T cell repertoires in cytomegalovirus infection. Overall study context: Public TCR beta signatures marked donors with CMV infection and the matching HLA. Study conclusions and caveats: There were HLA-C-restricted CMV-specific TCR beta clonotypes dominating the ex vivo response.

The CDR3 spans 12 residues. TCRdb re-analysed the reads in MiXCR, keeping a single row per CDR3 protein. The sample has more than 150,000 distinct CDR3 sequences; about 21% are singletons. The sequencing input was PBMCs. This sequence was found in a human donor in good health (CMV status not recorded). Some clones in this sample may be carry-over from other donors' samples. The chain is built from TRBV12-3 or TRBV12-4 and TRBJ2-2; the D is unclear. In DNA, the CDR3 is TGTGTCAGCAGTTTCACAACCGGGGAGCTGTTTTTT. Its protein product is CVSSFTTGELFF.